The next 10 T cell receptor beta chains were all read from a single sample in a study of T cells expressing NK-cell markers. Following a re-call of the 5' RACE reads, TCRdb has one entry per CDR3 protein and lacks DNA. Its listing shows 500,000 to 700,000 distinct CDR3 sequences. Sequenced: blood T cells: a sorted CD56 or NKG2C T cell subset, CD4+ or CD8+ T cells, or bulk PBMC T cells (not recorded which). The receptor set was obtained from a man younger than 30 in good health.

CDR3 residues: CATSHSTDTQYF. V and J are TRBV10-3 and TRBJ2-3. The CDR3 extends over 12 amino acids. Looked up from germline, CDR1 is ENHRY and CDR2 is SYGVKD.

The CDR3: CSAPTTVEETQYF. The genes are TRBV20-1 and TRBJ2-5. Germline CDR1 is DFQATT and CDR2 is SNEGSKA (reference sequence). The CDR3 sequence is 13 residues long.

V and J are TRBV29-1 and TRBJ2-3; TCRdb picks TRBD1, but there is no DNA to check that call. The length of the CDR3 is 15 residues. Germline CDR1 and CDR2: SQVTM and ANQGSEA. The CDR3: CSVDHTGSMTDTQYF.

CDR3 residues: CSAWPGRIPNEQFF. The chain joins TRBV20-1 to TRBJ2-1. The CDR3 has 14 residues. Germline assignment: CDR1 DFQATT and CDR2 SNEGSKA (reference sequence).

The chain employs TRBV20-1 and TRBJ2-5; TCRdb reports TRBD1, a call that lacks DNA to check it against. The CDR3 runs 14 residues. The germline CDR1 and CDR2 sequences are DFQATT and SNEGSKA (reference sequence). The CDR3 reads CSATTTGGQETQYF.

V is TRBV9 and J is TRBJ2-3; TCRdb indicates TRBD1, and absent DNA this call remains unverified. CDR3 size: 15 residues. Germline assignment: CDR1 SGDLS and CDR2 YYNGEE. The CDR3 region is CASSVGDSRGDTQYF.

The chain uses TRBV28 and TRBJ2-7; the D call from TCRdb, TRBD1, cannot be confirmed without DNA. The CDR3 totals 19 residues. Germline CDR1 and CDR2: MDHEN and SYDVKM. The CDR3 is CASSFLFDRGQGHRYEQYF.

V gene TRBV18 combines with J gene TRBJ2-7; TCRdb's D call, TRBD2, is unchecked because there is no DNA. The germline CDR1 and CDR2 sequences are KGHSH and LQKENI. The CDR3 extends over 13 amino acids. CDR3: CASSPSAGVPLYF.

V is TRBV27 and J is TRBJ2-3; the D call of TRBD1 rests on TCRdb alone, since no DNA is present to check it. The CDR3 is made up of 15 amino acids. CDR1 is MNHEY and CDR2 is SMNVEV in the germline V gene (reference sequence). The CDR3 protein is CASSFGTLGTDTQYF.

This chain links TRBV12-3 or TRBV12-4 with TRBJ1-2; as DNA is missing, the TRBD1 call by TCRdb cannot be tested. The CDR3 consists of 15 residues. CDR3 amino acids: CASSEGDRANYGYTF.